This TCR beta chain was retrieved from a study of regulatory T cells in long-lasting Graves disease. Across the study: Graves' patients who were just diagnosed had used antithyroid drugs for under 3 months. Study-level results: The study examined only peripheral blood, not thyroid tissue. There were preferences for TRBV28, TRBJ1-2 and TRBJ2-5 in persistent disease.

Documented time point: newly diagnosed GD, antithyroid drugs for less than 3 months. The TCR library was prepared using RNA isolated from PBMCs. Arm-PCR of CDR3 regions with iRepertoire HTBI primers generated TCR beta libraries. TCRdb re-called the multiplex PCR reads with MiXCR, one entry per CDR3 protein. The table shows a few hundred thousand distinct CDR3 sequences, with around 16% occurring only once. The table lists this clonotype with many counts. Its antigen is unknown. Germline CDR1 GTSNPN, CDR2 SVGIG (reference sequence). CDR3 length: 13 residues. Trimming took 5 bases from V and 5 from J, leaving 15 bases between them. These same records also appear under a second study, on T cells in Graves' hyperthyroidism and ophthalmopathy.

The sequencing here drew on peripheral blood mononuclear cells (PBMCs), taken at new diagnosis, from a patient treated with antithyroid drugs. V and J are TRBV30 and TRBJ1-1; weak D call: TRBD1 (5 bases). The clonotype was recovered from a woman between 18 and 29 years old with Graves disease. The CDR3 DNA reads TGTGCCTGGGGAAGGAGTGGGGGGACTGAAGCTTTCTTT. The encoded protein is CAWGRSGGTEAFF. Variable domain in full (rest from reference TRBV30 and TRBJ1-1): SQTIHQWPATLVQPVGSPLSLECTVEGTSNPNLYWYRQAAGRGLQLLFYSVGIGQISSEVPQNLSASRPQDRQFILSSKKLLLSDSGFYLCAWGRSGGTEAFFGQGTRLTVV.